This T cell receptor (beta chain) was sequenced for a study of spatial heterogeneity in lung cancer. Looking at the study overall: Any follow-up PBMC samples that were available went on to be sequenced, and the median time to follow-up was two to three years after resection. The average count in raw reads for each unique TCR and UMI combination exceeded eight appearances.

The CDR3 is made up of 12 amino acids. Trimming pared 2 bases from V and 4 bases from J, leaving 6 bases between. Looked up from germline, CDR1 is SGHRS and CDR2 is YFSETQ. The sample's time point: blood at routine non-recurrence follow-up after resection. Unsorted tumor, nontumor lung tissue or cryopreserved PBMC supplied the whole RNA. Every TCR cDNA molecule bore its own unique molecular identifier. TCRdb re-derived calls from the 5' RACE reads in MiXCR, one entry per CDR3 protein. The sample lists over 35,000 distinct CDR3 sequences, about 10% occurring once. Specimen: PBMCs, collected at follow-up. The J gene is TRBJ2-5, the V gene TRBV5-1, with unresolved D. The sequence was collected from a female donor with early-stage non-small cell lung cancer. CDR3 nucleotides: TGCGCCAGCAGCTTTAATGCAGAGACCCAGTACTTC. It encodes CASSFNAETQYF.